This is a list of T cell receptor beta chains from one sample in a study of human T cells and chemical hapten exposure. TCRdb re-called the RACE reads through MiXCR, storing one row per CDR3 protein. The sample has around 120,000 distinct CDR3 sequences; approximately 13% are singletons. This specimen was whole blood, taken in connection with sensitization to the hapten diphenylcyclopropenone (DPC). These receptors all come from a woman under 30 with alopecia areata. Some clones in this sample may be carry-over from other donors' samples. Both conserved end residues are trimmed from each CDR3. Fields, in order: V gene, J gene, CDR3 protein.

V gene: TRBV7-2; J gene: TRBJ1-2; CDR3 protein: ASSPRHGADYGYT
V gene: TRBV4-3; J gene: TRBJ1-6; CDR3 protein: ASSQDPGQGFRNSPLH
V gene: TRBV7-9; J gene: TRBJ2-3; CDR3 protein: ASSFGDSRSSRDTQY
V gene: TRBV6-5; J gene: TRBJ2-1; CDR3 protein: ASSYAPAWGQAYNEQF
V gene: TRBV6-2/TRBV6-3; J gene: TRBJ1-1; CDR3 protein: ASSQDRGPRTEAF
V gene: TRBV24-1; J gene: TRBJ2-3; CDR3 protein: ATSDSAQLTDTQY
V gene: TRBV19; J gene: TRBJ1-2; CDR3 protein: ASRTGTGLDT
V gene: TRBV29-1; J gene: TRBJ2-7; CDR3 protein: SAIQGSLEQY
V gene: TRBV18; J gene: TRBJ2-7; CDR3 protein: ASSPTVGVVYEQY
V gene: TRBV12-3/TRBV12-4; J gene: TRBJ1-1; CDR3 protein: ASARRGNTEAF
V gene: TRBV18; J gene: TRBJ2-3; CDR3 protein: ASSPKSTDTQY
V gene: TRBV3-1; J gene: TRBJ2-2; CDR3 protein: ASSQDNRGLVGELF
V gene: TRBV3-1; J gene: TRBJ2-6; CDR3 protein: ASSQGTNSGANVLT
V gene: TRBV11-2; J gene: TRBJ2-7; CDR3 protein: ASSSFPYEQY
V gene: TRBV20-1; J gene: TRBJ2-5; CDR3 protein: SAQAESQETQY
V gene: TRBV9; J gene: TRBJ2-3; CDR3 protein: ASSAAGRTDTQY
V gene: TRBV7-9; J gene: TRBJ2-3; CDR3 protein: ASSLGSGLADTQY
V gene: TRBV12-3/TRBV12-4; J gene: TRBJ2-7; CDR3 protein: ASSFGLSSYEQY
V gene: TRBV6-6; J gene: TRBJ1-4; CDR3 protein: ASSYSDATNEKLF
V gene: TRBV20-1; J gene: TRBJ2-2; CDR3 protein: SASPGNTGELF
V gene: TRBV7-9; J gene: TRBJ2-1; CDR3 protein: ASSLQGRGHNEQF
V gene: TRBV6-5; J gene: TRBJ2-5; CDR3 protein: ASSFSRVSETQY
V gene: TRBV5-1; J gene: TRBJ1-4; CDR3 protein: ASSVAPGLSNEKLF
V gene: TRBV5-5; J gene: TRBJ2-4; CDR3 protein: ASSFYGTGGAEPLLAKNIQY
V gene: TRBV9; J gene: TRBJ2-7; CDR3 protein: ASSVEARSAEQY
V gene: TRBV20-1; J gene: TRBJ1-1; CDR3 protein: SARAARLGAF
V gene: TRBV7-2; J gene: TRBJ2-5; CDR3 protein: ASSFRLAGEGTQH
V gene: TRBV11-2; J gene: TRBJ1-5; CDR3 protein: ASSRGGGMGNQPQH
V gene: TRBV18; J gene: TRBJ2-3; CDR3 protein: ASSPGAGTDTQY
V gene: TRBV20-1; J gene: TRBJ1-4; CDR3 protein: SVIGMGYEKLF
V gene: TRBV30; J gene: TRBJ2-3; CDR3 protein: AWSGGGRTDTQY